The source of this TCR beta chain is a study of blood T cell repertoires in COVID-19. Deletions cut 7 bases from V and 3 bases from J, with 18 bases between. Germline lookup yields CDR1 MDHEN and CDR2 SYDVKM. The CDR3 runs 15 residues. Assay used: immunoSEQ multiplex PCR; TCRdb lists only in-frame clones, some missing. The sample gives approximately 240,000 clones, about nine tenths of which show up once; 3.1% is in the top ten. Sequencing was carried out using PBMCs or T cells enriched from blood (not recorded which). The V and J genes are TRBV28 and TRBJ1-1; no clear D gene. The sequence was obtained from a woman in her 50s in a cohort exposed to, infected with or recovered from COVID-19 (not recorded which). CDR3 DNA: TGTGCCAGCATTGGGGAGGCAGCGCTTGACACTGAAGCTTTCTTT. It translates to CASIGEAALDTEAFF.